These 27 T cell receptor beta chains came from one sample sequenced in a study of T-cell reconstitution after alpha-beta-depleted transplantation in children. Unique molecular identifiers were incorporated into the prepared TCRbeta library. TCRdb itself ran the PCR reads through MiXCR, one entry per CDR3 protein. There are about 500,000 distinct CDR3 sequences in the sample; approximately 29% occur only once, and under 3% lies in the top ten. Sequencing used PBMCs from the stem cell graft donor, obtained from the stem cell graft. These receptor sequences come from a human donor who donated a stem cell graft to a child with aplastic anemia.

The chain is built from TRBV7-2 and TRBJ1-1; D gene uncertain. From germline, CDR1 is SGHTA and CDR2 FQGNSA. The CDR3 has 16 residues. Trimming removed 0 bases from V and 1 base from J, with 12 bases in between. CDR3 sequence (DNA): TGTGCCAGCAGCTTAGCGGGGAAGCTGGGGAACACTGAAGCTTTCTTT. It specifies CASSLAGKLGNTEAFF.

This chain uses TRBV5-4 with TRBJ2-7; 14 positions match TRBD2. J gave up 5 bases and V 4 bases, and 5 bases lay outside the gene matches. This CDR3 comprises 15 residues. The germline V gene encodes CDR1 SGHNT and CDR2 YYREEE (reference sequence). CDR3 in amino acids: CASSQGTSGRNEQYF. The CDR3 bases are TGTGCCAGCAGCCAAGGGACTAGCGGGAGAAACGAGCAGTACTTC.

V and J are TRBV5-6 and TRBJ2-6; 13 bases align to TRBD2. CDR3 size: 20 residues. V trimming: 4 bases; J trimming: 0 bases; junction bases outside the gene matches: 10. Germline CDR1 reads SGHDT; CDR2 reads YYEEEE. The CDR3 region is CASSIPRGLAGLSGANVLTF. The DNA for the CDR3 is TGTGCCAGCAGCATTCCCCGGGGACTAGCGGGACTCTCTGGGGCCAACGTCCTGACTTTC. Using reference TRBV5-6 and TRBJ2-6 for the parts outside the CDR3, the full variable domain is DAGVTQSPTHLIKTRGQQVTLRCSPKSGHDTVSWYQQALGQGPQFIFQYYEEEERQRGNFPDRFSGHQFPNYSSELNVNALLLGDSALYLCASSIPRGLAGLSGANVLTFGAGSRLTVL.

This clonotype was recorded a few times. The V gene is TRBV4-3, the J gene TRBJ2-2, with D unresolved. From germline, CDR1 is LGHNA and CDR2 YSLEER. Trimming took off 0 bases at V and 4 bases at J, with 12 bases between the two ends. There are 16 residues in the CDR3. The DNA of the CDR3 is TGCGCCAGCAGCCAAGAGTTTCTACCGGGCACCGGGGAGCTGTTTTTT. It yields the protein CASSQEFLPGTGELFF.

The chain joins TRBV3-1 to TRBJ1-5; D is perhaps TRBD1 (6 bases). Per germline, CDR1 LGHDT and CDR2 YNNKEL (reference sequence). This CDR3 contains 15 residues. V gave up 0 bases and J gave up 9 bases, with 15 bases separating them. The CDR3 DNA reads TGTGCCAGCAGCCAAGATCTCGGGGGCTTCGGGCCCCAGCATTTT. This encodes CASSQDLGGFGPQHF.

Many counts were recorded for this clonotype. The rearrangement joins TRBV20-1 to TRBJ2-1, with D perhaps TRBD2 (5 bases). V was clipped by 5 bases and J by 14 bases, with 22 bases between them. Germline V CDR1 and CDR2: DFQATT, SNEGSKA (reference sequence). This CDR3 contains 13 residues. The CDR3 region has the DNA TGCAGTGCTTCGTCTCCCGGACTCAAGGATGAGTTCTTC. Translating it yields CSASSPGLKDEFF.

The chain is built from TRBV7-8 and TRBJ2-3; D unresolved. This CDR3 has 15 residues. The V end lost 4 bases, the J end lost 6 bases, and 17 bases lay between the germline ends. Germline V gene lookup returns CDR1 SGHVS and CDR2 FQNEAQ. The CDR3 is CASSSRSSPGDTQYF. In DNA, the CDR3 is TGTGCCAGCAGCTCAAGGTCCAGTCCCGGGGATACGCAGTATTTT.

This sequence joins TRBV5-1 and TRBJ1-2; D call uncertain. V lost 1 base and J lost 4, with 8 bases in between. Germline assignment: CDR1 SGHRS and CDR2 YFSETQ. The CDR3 sequence is 13 residues long. The CDR3 DNA sequence: TGCGCCAGCAGCTTGACAGCTTCCTATGGCTACACCTTC. Its protein is CASSLTASYGYTF. The full variable domain, with the rest looked up from reference TRBV5-1 and TRBJ1-2, is KAGVTQTPRYLIKTRGQQVTLSCSPISGHRSVSWYQQTPGQGLQFLFEYFSETQRNKGNFPGRFSGRQFSNSRSEMNVSTLELGDSALYLCASSLTASYGYTFGSGTRLTVV.

The genes are TRBV11-2 and TRBJ2-5; TRBD1 agrees at 9 bases. The CDR3 totals 16 residues. V lost 3 bases, J lost 0 bases, and 5 bases stayed unmatched. From germline, CDR1 is SGHAT and CDR2 FQNNGV. The CDR3 protein is CASSLGQGQYQETQYF. The CDR3 DNA reads TGTGCCAGCAGCTTGGGACAGGGACAGTACCAAGAGACCCAGTACTTC.

The V and J genes are TRBV9 and TRBJ2-7, with D perhaps matching TRBD1 (6 bases). The CDR3 is 13 residues long. Per the germline V gene, CDR1 is SGDLS and CDR2 is YYNGEE. V lost 3 bases to trimming and J lost 9 bases, with 16 bases between them. CDR3 nucleotide sequence: TGTGCCAGCAGCGCCGACCTACAGGGAGTGCAGTACGTC. It encodes CASSADLQGVQYV.

The CDR3 DNA reads as TGTGCCAGCAGCTGGACTAGCCAGGGAGATACGCAGTATTTT. As protein: CASSWTSQGDTQYF. The chain joins TRBV2 to TRBJ2-3; 8 nucleotides line up with TRBD2. This CDR3 comprises 14 residues. With V trimmed by 6 bases and J by 5 bases, 7 bases remained unmatched. Per the germline V gene, CDR1 is SNHLY and CDR2 is FYNNEI.

The chain carries TRBV5-6 and TRBJ1-1, with unresolved D. Trimming took 4 bases from V and 4 from J, leaving 11 bases between them. The CDR3 is 13 residues long. Germline V gives CDR1 SGHDT, CDR2 YYEEEE. CDR3 in DNA: TGTGCCAGCAGCCTGTGGATGCGCACTGAAGCTTTCTTT. Amino acids: CASSLWMRTEAFF.

V gene TRBV29-1 combines with J gene TRBJ2-2, with TRBD1 identical over 12 bases. The CDR3 totals 15 residues. Trimming at V came to 7 bases and at J to 1 base, leaving 4 bases not matched to a gene. Germline V gives CDR1 SQVTM, CDR2 ANQGSEA. CDR3 sequence (DNA): TGCAGCGCCAGGGACAGGGGGCAGAACACCGGGGAGCTGTTTTTT. It encodes CSARDRGQNTGELFF.

This rearrangement joins TRBV5-8 to TRBJ2-1, with a weak D call TRBD2 (6 bases). This CDR3 has 14 residues. Germline V gene sequence: CDR1 SGHTS, CDR2 YDEGEE. The V and J ends lost 0 bases and 5 bases respectively, with 9 bases between them. CDR3 bases: TGTGCCAGCAGCTTGGGATCGGGGGACAATGAGCAGTTCTTC. Translating gives CASSLGSGDNEQFF.

Turning to this clonotype: The junction departs from the called germline gene at one end, perhaps through a read error. The chain has TRBV7-9 and TRBJ1-2; 10 bases agree with TRBD1. Germline V gene lookup returns CDR1 SEHNR and CDR2 FQNEAQ (reference sequence). This CDR3 is built from 14 residues. CDR3 in amino acids: CAGSHGDRGSGYTF. CDR3 DNA sequence: TGTGCCGGCAGCCACGGGGACAGGGGAAGTGGCTACACCTTC.

This chain joins TRBV29-1 and TRBJ1-1, with D perhaps matching TRBD1 (5 bases). CDR3 size: 14 residues. Germline assignment: CDR1 SQVTM and CDR2 ANQGSEA. The ends were cut back, 3 bases at V and 0 bases at J, with 11 bases in the middle. CDR3 in amino acids: CSVEGQTMNTEAFF. Here the CDR3 DNA reads TGCAGCGTTGAGGGGCAGACTATGAACACTGAAGCTTTCTTT.

The chain couples TRBV9 to TRBJ2-3; 11 positions match TRBD1. The CDR3 has 16 residues. The junction had 8 bases not matched to a gene; V was cut back by 6 bases and J by 2 bases. CDR1 is SGDLS and CDR2 is YYNGEE in the germline V gene. CDR3 nucleotide sequence: TGTGCCAGCAACTTAAGGGGACAGGGGGTCACAGATACGCAGTATTTT. Translation: CASNLRGQGVTDTQYF.

CDR3 loop: CASIQDNLNEKLFF. CDR3 nucleotides: TGTGCCAGCATCCAGGACAACCTAAATGAAAAACTGTTTTTT. This chain uses TRBV7-9 with TRBJ1-4; D perhaps matches TRBD1 (5 bases). The CDR3 has 14 residues. The V and J ends lost 7 bases and 5 bases respectively, with 14 bases between them. Germline-derived CDR1 and CDR2 are SEHNR and FQNEAQ (reference sequence).

The chain is built from TRBV18 and TRBJ1-4; TRBD1 agrees at 8 bases. This CDR3 has 14 residues. CDR1 is KGHSH and CDR2 is LQKENI in the germline V gene. V shed 5 bases, J shed 8 bases, and the junction held 7 bases outside the gene matches. The CDR3, as DNA: TGTGCCAGCTCAGCGACAGGGGTTCGAGAAAAACTGTTTTTT. It specifies CASSATGVREKLFF.

This clonotype is a singleton in its sample. This sequence joins TRBV29-1 and TRBJ1-5, with D possibly being TRBD1 (6 bases). The CDR3 is 13 amino acids. Germline V gives CDR1 SQVTM, CDR2 ANQGSEA. V dropped 2 bases and J dropped 7 bases, with 12 bases sitting between them. This CDR3 reads CSVEKGEGQPQHF. The CDR3 region has the DNA TGCAGCGTTGAAAAGGGGGAGGGACAGCCCCAGCATTTT.

The chain carries TRBV15 and TRBJ1-2, with a tentative D call TRBD1 (5 bases). Germline CDR1 and CDR2: LNHNV and YYDKDF (reference sequence). The germline V and J ends were trimmed by 5 bases and 6 bases, with 13 bases remaining between them. There are 13 residues in the CDR3. The CDR3 loop reads CATSSRTPDGYTF. The CDR3 region has the DNA TGTGCCACCAGCTCCCGGACACCGGATGGCTACACCTTC. The variable domain in full, with the rest retrieved from reference TRBV15 and TRBJ1-2, is DAMVIQNPRYQVTQFGKPVTLSCSQTLNHNVMYWYQQKSSQAPKLLFHYYDKDFNNEADTPDNFQSRRPNTSFCFLDIRSPGLGDTAMYLCATSSRTPDGYTFGSGTRLTVV.

The genes are TRBV29-1 and TRBJ2-7, with unresolved D. The germline CDR1 and CDR2 sequences are SQVTM and ANQGSEA. CDR3 length: 12 amino acids. Trimming took 7 bases from V and 3 from J, leaving 13 bases between them. The CDR3 protein is CSARFGDYEQYF. CDR3 nucleotides: TGCAGCGCCCGGTTTGGGGACTACGAGCAGTACTTC.

V and J are TRBV5-4 and TRBJ2-3; no clear D. With 4 bases removed from V and 3 bases from J, the gap between germline ends came to 18 bases. Looked up from germline, CDR1 is SGHNT and CDR2 is YYREEE (reference sequence). The CDR3 is 16 amino acids. The CDR3 DNA reads as TGTGCCAGCAGCCGTGACTCACCCTTGTGGACAGATACGCAGTATTTT. Its translation: CASSRDSPLWTDTQYF.

In this sample, this clonotype turned up a few times. The V and J genes are TRBV28 and TRBJ2-2; 7 bases match TRBD2. V dropped 7 bases and J dropped 0; count of bases not matched to a gene: 11. Germline CDR1 MDHEN, CDR2 SYDVKM. The CDR3 extends over 17 amino acids. CDR3 sequence reads: CASTLYGRKSNTGELFF. CDR3 sequence (DNA): TGTGCCAGCACCTTATACGGGAGGAAATCGAACACCGGGGAGCTGTTTTTT.

In this sample, this clonotype turned up a few times. This chain connects TRBV7-9 to TRBJ2-7; D not certain. CDR1 is SEHNR, CDR2 FQNEAQ, per germline (reference sequence). Trimming pared 3 bases from V and 5 bases from J, leaving 23 bases between. The CDR3 extends over 17 amino acids. In nucleotides, the CDR3 is TGTGCCAGCAGCTTTCCTCCTAAGAGGAATCTCCCGGACGAGCAGTACTTC. Residues: CASSFPPKRNLPDEQYF.

The table lists this clonotype with many counts. The V gene is TRBV20-1, the J gene TRBJ1-2; D not resolved. The CDR3 runs 11 residues. Germline-derived CDR1 and CDR2 are DFQATT and SNEGSKA (reference sequence). V dropped 3 bases and J dropped 3 bases, with 5 bases sitting between them. DNA of the CDR3: TGCAGTGCTAGCTCCGACTATGGCTACACCTTC. It codes for CSASSDYGYTF.

In DNA, the CDR3 is TGTGCCAGCAGTCCACCGGGACAGGGTGCCCCTGAAGCTTTCTTT. Protein product: CASSPPGQGAPEAFF. This rearrangement joins TRBV4-2 to TRBJ1-1, with 9 bases matching TRBD1. Trimming cost V 6 bases and J 6 bases; bases outside gene matches: 11. The CDR3 contains 15 residues. The germline gives CDR1 LGHNA, CDR2 YNFKEQ.